The source of this T cell receptor (beta chain) is a study of shared clonotypes between healthy human individuals. Repertoires were generated with immunoSEQ multiplex PCR, while TCRdb's copy carries only in-frame clones and drops some. Among 2 million to 2.5 million clones listed, approximately 90% were seen once. CDR1 and CDR2 (germline): LGHNA, YSLEER. This CDR3 has 16 residues. V shed 3 bases and J shed 1 base, with 14 bases lying between them. Points from the study as a whole: The study found lower generation probabilities in non-shared clonotypes than in those shared by all four donors. Exclusively blood specimens were collected; tissue repertoires likely differ.

A word on this clone: Its antigen remains unknown.

The receptor's source is a man aged 18 to 30 in good health. Some clones in this sample may be carry-over from other donors' samples. V and J are TRBV4-3 and TRBJ2-3; D ambiguous. Sample: naive CD4+ T cells from PBMCs. The subset: CD45RA+ positively selected. CDR3 protein: CASSQDRWAGTDTQYF. The CDR3 bases are TGCGCCAGCAGCCAGGACCGGTGGGCGGGCACAGATACGCAGTATTTT.